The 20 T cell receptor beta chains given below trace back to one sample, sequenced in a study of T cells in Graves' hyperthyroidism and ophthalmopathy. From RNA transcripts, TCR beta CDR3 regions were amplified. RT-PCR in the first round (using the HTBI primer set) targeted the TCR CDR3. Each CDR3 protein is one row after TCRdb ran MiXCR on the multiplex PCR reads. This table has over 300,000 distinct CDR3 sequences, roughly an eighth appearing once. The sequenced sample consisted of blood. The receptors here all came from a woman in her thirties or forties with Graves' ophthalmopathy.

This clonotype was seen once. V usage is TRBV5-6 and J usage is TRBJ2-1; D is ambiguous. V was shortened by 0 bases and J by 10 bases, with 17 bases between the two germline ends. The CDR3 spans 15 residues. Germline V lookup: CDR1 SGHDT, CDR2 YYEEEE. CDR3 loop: CASSLEAARIYEQFF. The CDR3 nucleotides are TGTGCCAGCAGCTTGGAGGCAGCGCGGATCTACGAGCAGTTCTTC. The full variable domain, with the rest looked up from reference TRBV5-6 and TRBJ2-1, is DAGVTQSPTHLIKTRGQQVTLRCSPKSGHDTVSWYQQALGQGPQFIFQYYEEEERQRGNFPDRFSGHQFPNYSSELNVNALLLGDSALYLCASSLEAARIYEQFFGPGTRLTVL.

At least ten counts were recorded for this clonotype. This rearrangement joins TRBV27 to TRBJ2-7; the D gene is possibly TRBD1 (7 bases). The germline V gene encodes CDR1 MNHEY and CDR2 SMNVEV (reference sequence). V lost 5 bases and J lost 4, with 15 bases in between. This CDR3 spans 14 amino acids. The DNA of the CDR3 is TGTGCCAGCAGTCCAAAGACAGGGAGGTACGAGCAGTACTTC. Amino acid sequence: CASSPKTGRYEQYF.

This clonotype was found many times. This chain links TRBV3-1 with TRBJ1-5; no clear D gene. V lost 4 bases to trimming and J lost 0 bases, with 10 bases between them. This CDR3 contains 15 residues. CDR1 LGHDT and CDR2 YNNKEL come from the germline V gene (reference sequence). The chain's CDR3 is CASSPGSHSNQPQHF. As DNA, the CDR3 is TGTGCCAGCAGCCCCGGATCGCATAGCAATCAGCCCCAGCATTTT. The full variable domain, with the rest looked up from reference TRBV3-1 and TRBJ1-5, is DTAVSQTPKYLVTQMGNDKSIKCEQNLGHDTMYWYKQDSKKFLKIMFSYNNKELIINETVPNRFSPKSPDKAHLNLHINSLELGDSAVYFCASSPGSHSNQPQHFGDGTRLSIL.

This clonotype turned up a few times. The CDR3 DNA sequence: TGCAGTGCTAGAGGGGAGAAACTCTATGGCTACACCTTC. It encodes CSARGEKLYGYTF. The V call is TRBV20-1, the J call TRBJ1-2, with D uncertain. CDR1 and CDR2 (germline): DFQATT, SNEGSKA (reference sequence). The V and J ends lost 1 base and 4 bases respectively, with 10 bases between them. This CDR3 spans 13 amino acids.

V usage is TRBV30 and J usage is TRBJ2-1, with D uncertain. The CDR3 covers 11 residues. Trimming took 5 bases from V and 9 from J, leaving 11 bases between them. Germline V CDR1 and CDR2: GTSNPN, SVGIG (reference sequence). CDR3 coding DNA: TGTGCCTGGGGTACCAACTTTGAGCAGTTCTTC. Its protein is CAWGTNFEQFF. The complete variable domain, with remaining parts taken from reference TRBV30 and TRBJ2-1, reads SQTIHQWPATLVQPVGSPLSLECTVEGTSNPNLYWYRQAAGRGLQLLFYSVGIGQISSEVPQNLSASRPQDRQFILSSKKLLLSDSGFYLCAWGTNFEQFFGPGTRLTVL.

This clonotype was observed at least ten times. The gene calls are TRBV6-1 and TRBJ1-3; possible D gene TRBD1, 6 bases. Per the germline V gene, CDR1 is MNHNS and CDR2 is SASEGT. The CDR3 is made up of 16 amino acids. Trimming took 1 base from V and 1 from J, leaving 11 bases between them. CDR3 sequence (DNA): TGTGCCAGCAGTGAAGTTCCGGGGGCTTCTGGAAACACCATATATTTT. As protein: CASSEVPGASGNTIYF.

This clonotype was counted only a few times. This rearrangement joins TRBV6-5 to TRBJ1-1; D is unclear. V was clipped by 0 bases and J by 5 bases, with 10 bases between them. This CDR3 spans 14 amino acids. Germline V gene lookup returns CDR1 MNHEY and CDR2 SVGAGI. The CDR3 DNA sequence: TGTGCCAGCAGTTACTCTAGCCTGGGGACTGAAGCTTTCTTT. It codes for CASSYSSLGTEAFF.

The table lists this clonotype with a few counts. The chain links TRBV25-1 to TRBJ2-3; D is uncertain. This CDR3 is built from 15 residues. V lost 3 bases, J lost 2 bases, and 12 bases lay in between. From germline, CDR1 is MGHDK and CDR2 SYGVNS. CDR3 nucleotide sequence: TGTGCCAGCAGTGACACTCGCACCTTCACAGATACGCAGTATTTT. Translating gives CASSDTRTFTDTQYF.

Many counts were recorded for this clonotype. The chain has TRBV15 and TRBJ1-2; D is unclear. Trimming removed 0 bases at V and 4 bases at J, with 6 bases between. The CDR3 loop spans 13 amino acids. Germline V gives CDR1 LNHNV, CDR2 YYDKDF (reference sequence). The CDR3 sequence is CATSRDPGYGYTF. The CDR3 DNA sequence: TGTGCCACCAGCAGAGATCCTGGCTATGGCTACACCTTC.

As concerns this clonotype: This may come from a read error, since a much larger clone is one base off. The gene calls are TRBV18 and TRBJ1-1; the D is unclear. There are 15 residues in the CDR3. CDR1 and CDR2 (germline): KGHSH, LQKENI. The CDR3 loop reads CASPPQTASGTEAFF. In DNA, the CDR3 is TGTGCCAGCCCACCACAAACAGCATCGGGCACTGAAGCTTTCTTT.

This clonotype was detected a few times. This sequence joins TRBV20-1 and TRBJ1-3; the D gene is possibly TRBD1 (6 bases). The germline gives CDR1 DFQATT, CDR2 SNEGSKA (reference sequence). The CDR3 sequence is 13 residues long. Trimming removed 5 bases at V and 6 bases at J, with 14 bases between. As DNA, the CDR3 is TGCAGTGCTTATGGACAGACAGAAAACACCATATATTTT. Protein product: CSAYGQTENTIYF.

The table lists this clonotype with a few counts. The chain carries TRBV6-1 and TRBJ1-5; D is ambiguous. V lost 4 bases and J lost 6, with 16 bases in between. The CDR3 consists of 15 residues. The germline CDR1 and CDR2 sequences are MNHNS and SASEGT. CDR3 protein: CASSGSASDAQPQHF. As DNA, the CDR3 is TGTGCCAGCAGTGGGTCCGCGAGTGACGCTCAGCCCCAGCATTTT.

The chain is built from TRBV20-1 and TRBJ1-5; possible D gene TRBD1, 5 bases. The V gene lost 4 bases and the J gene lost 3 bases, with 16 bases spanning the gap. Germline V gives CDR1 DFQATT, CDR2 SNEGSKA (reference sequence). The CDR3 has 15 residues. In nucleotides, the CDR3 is TGCAGTGCTAAAGACTTCGGGACCCACAATCAGCCCCAGCATTTT. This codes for CSAKDFGTHNQPQHF.

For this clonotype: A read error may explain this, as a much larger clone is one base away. DNA of the CDR3: TGTGCCGGCAAGGCAGGGGCGAACACCGGGGAGCTGTTTTTT. The encoded protein is CAGKAGANTGELFF. The rearrangement uses TRBV2 and TRBJ2-2; D may be TRBD1 (6 bases). The CDR3 sequence is 14 residues long. V shed 11 bases and J shed 0 bases, with 13 bases lying between them. Germline CDR1 is SNHLY and CDR2 is FYNNEI. Combining the CDR3 with reference TRBV2 and TRBJ2-2 gives the whole variable domain EPEVTQTPSHQVTQMGQEVILRCVPISNHLYFYWYRQILGQKVEFLVSFYNNEISEKSEIFDDQFSVERPDGSNFTLKIRSTKLEDSAMYFCAGKAGANTGELFFGEGSRLTVL.

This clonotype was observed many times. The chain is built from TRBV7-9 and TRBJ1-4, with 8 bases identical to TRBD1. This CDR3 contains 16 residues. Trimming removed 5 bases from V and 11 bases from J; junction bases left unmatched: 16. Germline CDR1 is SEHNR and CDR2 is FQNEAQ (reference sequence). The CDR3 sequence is CASSQTGARVVGKLFF. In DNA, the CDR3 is TGTGCCAGCAGCCAGACAGGGGCAAGGGTCGTTGGGAAACTGTTTTTT.

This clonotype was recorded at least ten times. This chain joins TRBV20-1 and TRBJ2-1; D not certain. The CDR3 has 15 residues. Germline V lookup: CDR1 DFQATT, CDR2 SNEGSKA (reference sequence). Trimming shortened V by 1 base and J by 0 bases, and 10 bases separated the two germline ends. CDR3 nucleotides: TGCAGTGCTAGAGGTGGTGGAAGCTCCTACAATGAGCAGTTCTTC. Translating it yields CSARGGGSSYNEQFF.

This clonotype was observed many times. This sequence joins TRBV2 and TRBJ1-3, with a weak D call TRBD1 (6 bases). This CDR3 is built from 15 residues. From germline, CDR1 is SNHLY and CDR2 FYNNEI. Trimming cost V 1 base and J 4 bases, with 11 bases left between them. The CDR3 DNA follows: TGTGCCAGCAGTGAAGTCCGGGGGCGCGGAAACACCATATATTTT. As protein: CASSEVRGRGNTIYF. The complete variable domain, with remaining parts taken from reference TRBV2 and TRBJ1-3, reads EPEVTQTPSHQVTQMGQEVILRCVPISNHLYFYWYRQILGQKVEFLVSFYNNEISEKSEIFDDQFSVERPDGSNFTLKIRSTKLEDSAMYFCASSEVRGRGNTIYFGEGSWLTVV.

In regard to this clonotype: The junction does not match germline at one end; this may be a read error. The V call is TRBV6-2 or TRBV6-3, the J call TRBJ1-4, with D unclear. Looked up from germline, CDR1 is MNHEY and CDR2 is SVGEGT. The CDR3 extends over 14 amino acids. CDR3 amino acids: CAGSYSEFSGKLFF. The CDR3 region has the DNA TGTGCCGGCAGTTACTCGGAGTTTTCGGGGAAACTGTTTTTT.

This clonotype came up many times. DNA for the CDR3: TGTGCCAGCAGTTTACCTTATGGACAGGGCGAGCAGTACTTC. This gives the protein CASSLPYGQGEQYF. The V gene is TRBV28, the J gene TRBJ2-7; 8 nucleotides match TRBD1. The length of the CDR3 is 14 residues. In germline, CDR1 is MDHEN, CDR2 SYDVKM. V was clipped by 2 bases and J by 6 bases; unmatched bases: 6.

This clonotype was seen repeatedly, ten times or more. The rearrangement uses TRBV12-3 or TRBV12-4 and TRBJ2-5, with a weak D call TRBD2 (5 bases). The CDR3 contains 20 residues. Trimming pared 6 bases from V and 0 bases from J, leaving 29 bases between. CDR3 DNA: TGTGCCAGCAGGTTTAATCGTGTCCCCCTCTCTAGCTGGCACCAAGAGACCCAGTACTTC. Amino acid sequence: CASRFNRVPLSSWHQETQYF.